This T cell receptor (beta chain) stems from a study of cytomegalovirus exposure and HLA in healthy donors. The study ran its PCR with 60 Vbeta and 13 Jbeta primers. Sequencing used immunoSEQ multiplex PCR; TCRdb keeps in-frame clones, though not all of them. The table records about 59,000 clones, approximately 80% of them present only once. CDR3 length: 13 amino acids. Trimming shortened V by 6 bases and J by 4 bases, and 12 bases separated the two germline ends. Germline CDR1 is MDHEN and CDR2 is SYDVKM. This clone has only one observation. What it binds is unknown. Overall study findings and caveats: It was assumed in the presence/absence analyses that sequencing depth was roughly uniform across donors.

V is TRBV28 and J is TRBJ2-5; possible D gene TRBD2, 5 bases. The receptor comes from a human donor in good health. Sample: PBMCs. The CDR3 sequence is CASSKDLLETQYF. The CDR3 bases are TGTGCCAGCAGCAAGGACTTGTTAGAGACCCAGTACTTC.